The rows below give T cell receptor beta chains drawn from one sample of a study of cytomegalovirus exposure and HLA in healthy donors. Clones were read by immunoSEQ multiplex PCR, and TCRdb kept only the in-frame ones, dropping some. The data contain some 140,000 clones, 80% to 90% of them singletons. Input material: PBMCs. These TCRs come from a woman aged 25-40 years in good health and CMV-seronegative. Each CDR3 is given with its conserved first and last residue. Fields, in order: V gene, J gene, CDR3 protein.

V: TRBV25-1
J: TRBJ1-2
CDR3: CASSPRGGTGGGGYTF

V: TRBV5-1
J: TRBJ2-3
CDR3: CASSLGDRGPDTQYF

V: TRBV6-1
J: TRBJ2-5
CDR3: CASNAGLAGVETQYF

V: TRBV9
J: TRBJ2-1
CDR3: CASSFSGDTYNEQFF

V: TRBV28
J: TRBJ2-1
CDR3: CASSFGGMDEQFF

V: TRBV7-9
J: TRBJ2-7
CDR3: CASSLTAGVGEQYF

V: TRBV19
J: TRBJ2-4
CDR3: CASSMGESKNIQYF

V: TRBV11-2
J: TRBJ1-2
CDR3: CASSPGGQVYGYTF

V: TRBV28
J: TRBJ1-3
CDR3: CASRMSSGNTIYF

V: TRBV7-6
J: TRBJ2-3
CDR3: CASSSGGDTQYF

V: TRBV9
J: TRBJ1-6
CDR3: CASSVQGSNSPLHF

V: TRBV29-1
J: TRBJ2-5
CDR3: CSVVWAVGTQYF

V: TRBV2
J: TRBJ2-5
CDR3: CASSRTSAGETQYF

V: TRBV2
J: TRBJ2-7
CDR3: CASSDVRGPGVYEQYF

V: TRBV12-5
J: TRBJ2-1
CDR3: CASGWNRGDRGTYNEQFF

V: TRBV28
J: TRBJ1-1
CDR3: CASSRTGNVRSEAFF

V: TRBV4-1
J: TRBJ2-7
CDR3: CASSRTGAGQSYEQYF

V: TRBV25-1
J: TRBJ2-5
CDR3: CASSVHRGLETQYF

V: TRBV18
J: TRBJ2-5
CDR3: CASSPGQAQTPGRTQYF

V: TRBV5-1
J: TRBJ1-1
CDR3: CASSLDTGLDTEAFF

V: TRBV5-1
J: TRBJ2-7
CDR3: CASSWAGTAYEQYF

V: TRBV30
J: TRBJ2-5
CDR3: CAWRGREAQYF

V: TRBV4-1
J: TRBJ1-5
CDR3: CASSQGPKGVYSNQPQHF

V: TRBV6-1
J: TRBJ2-1
CDR3: CASRGRRDYNEQFF

V: TRBV5-1
J: TRBJ2-3
CDR3: CASSLGGQPQISTDTQYF

V: TRBV7-2
J: TRBJ1-3
CDR3: CASSLARGGLRNTIYF

V: TRBV2
J: TRBJ2-5
CDR3: CASSDVGGETQYF

V: TRBV10-2
J: TRBJ2-7
CDR3: CASRDYGYEQYF

V: TRBV29-1
J: TRBJ1-2
CDR3: CSVMAGAYGYTF

V: TRBV30
J: TRBJ2-7
CDR3: CAWSPSRTGRIYEQYF

V: TRBV27
J: TRBJ2-1
CDR3: CASSLDWNPYNEQFF

V: TRBV2
J: TRBJ2-3
CDR3: CASREKSGTFRTDTQYF

V: TRBV7-9
J: TRBJ1-1
CDR3: CASSFKTGGDTEAFF

V: TRBV7-3
J: TRBJ2-3
CDR3: CASSPRSGTTTDTQYF

V: TRBV5-1
J: TRBJ1-4
CDR3: CASSLGQGAAFNEKLFF

V: TRBV7-2
J: TRBJ1-5
CDR3: CASSYGQWGQPQHF

V: TRBV2
J: TRBJ1-5
CDR3: CASSESDRNNQPQHF

V: TRBV7-6
J: TRBJ1-2
CDR3: CASSQGTGQYGYTF

V: TRBV7-9
J: TRBJ1-1
CDR3: CASSPGRGRDTEAFF

V: TRBV7-2
J: TRBJ1-3
CDR3: CASSLIYSGNTIYF

V: TRBV19
J: TRBJ2-3
CDR3: CASSIGGTGGKDTQYF

V: TRBV27
J: TRBJ1-6
CDR3: CASTDPGDSPLHF

V: TRBV5-1
J: TRBJ1-5
CDR3: CASSLAGKEPQHF